The T cell receptor (beta chain) described here comes from a study of blood T cell repertoires in COVID-19. Looking at the study overall: PBMCs, B-cell-depleted T cells, or T cells were the source of the cDNA or gDNA that made up the material.

Authors' processing steps: Amplification with reference gene primers provided the estimates of nucleated cell counts. Clones were sequenced by immunoSEQ multiplex PCR, and TCRdb holds only the in-frame ones, with some missing. D and trimming come from the DNA, and the V and J calls and clone size come from that table. The sample records more than 65,000 clones, nearly 80% being singletons. CDR1 is SGDLS, CDR2 YYNGEE, per germline. The length of the CDR3 is 13 residues. V dropped 3 bases and J dropped 4; count of bases not matched to a gene: 2. The genes are TRBV9 and TRBJ1-1; 8 bases match TRBD1. Sequenced sample: peripheral blood. This clonotype originated in a woman aged 55-69 years with acute or convalescent COVID-19. CDR3 sequence (DNA): TGTGCCAGCAGCGCCACAGGGGGCACTGAAGCTTTCTTT. Translation: CASSATGGTEAFF.